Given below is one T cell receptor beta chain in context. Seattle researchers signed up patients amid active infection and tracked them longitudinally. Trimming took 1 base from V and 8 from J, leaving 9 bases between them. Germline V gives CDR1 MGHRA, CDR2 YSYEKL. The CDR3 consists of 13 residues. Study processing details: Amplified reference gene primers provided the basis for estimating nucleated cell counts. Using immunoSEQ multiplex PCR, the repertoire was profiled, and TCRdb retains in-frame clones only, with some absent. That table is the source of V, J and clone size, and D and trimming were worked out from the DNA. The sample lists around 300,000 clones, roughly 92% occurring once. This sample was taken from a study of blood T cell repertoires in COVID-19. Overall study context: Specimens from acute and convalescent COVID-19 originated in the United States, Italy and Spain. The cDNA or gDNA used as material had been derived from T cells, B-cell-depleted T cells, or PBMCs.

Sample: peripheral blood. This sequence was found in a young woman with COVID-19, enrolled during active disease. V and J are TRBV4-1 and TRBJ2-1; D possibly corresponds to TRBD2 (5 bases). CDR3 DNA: TGCGCCAGCAGCCAAGTGACCGGGGATGAGCAGTTCTTC. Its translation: CASSQVTGDEQFF.